This T cell receptor beta chain was obtained from a study of Ad26.COV2.S vaccination and SARS-CoV-2 variants. Treatment of the sample: 15 to 20 received Ad26.COV2.S at low or high dose, single or two shots; about 5 received placebo; per-sample allocation not given. After the first vaccine or placebo injection, samples were drawn on day 63. TCRdb's copy holds only in-frame clones and misses some; the assay was immunoSEQ multiplex PCR. The sample lists 350,000 to 450,000 clones; roughly 90% were seen once. Material: peripheral blood, obtained in a trial of Ad26.COV2.S vaccine versus placebo. The sequence was collected from a person aged 18-65 years who received the Ad26.COV2.S COVID-19 vaccine or a placebo.

The CDR3 DNA reads as TGTGCCTGGAGAGCCGCAGGGGGCCCGGGAAACACCATATATTTT. Its protein product is CAWRAAGGPGNTIYF. J is TRBJ1-3 and V is TRBV30, with 8 positions matching TRBD1. From germline, CDR1 is GTSNPN and CDR2 SVGIG (reference sequence). This CDR3 region has 15 residues. The junction had 8 bases not matched to a gene; V was cut back by 3 bases and J by 4 bases.